Presented here are 20 T cell receptor beta chains from one specimen sequenced in a study of naive and memory T cell subsets (dated by TCRdb to between 2016 and 2019). A robust, sensitive protocol for the amplification, sequencing and analysis of TCRs was described in the study, in which 3' ligation of a UMI-containing oligonucleotide to TCR cDNA was used. To prepare the library, 5' RACE was applied. Sequencing relied on an Illumina MiSeq. The ligated cDNA was amplified in four rounds of PCR with nested alpha and beta constant region primers together with the SP2 primer. TCRdb trimmed the raw reads at Q25, called clones with MiXCR and kept productive beta chains. Rows are combined by CDR3 protein, so each entry shows the most common genes and DNA. This sample lists 50,000 to 60,000 distinct CDR3 sequences; roughly 7.5% were detected once. The ten most abundant clones make up about 8.9% of the sample.

The receptors stem from a female donor in good health.

This clonotype was recorded at least ten times. V and J are TRBV12-3 or TRBV12-4 and TRBJ1-2; 11 bases fit TRBD1. This CDR3 spans 15 amino acids. V lost 4 bases and J lost 4; bases outside the gene matches: 5. The CDR3 DNA is TGTGCCAGCAGTTCTCCCGGGACAGGGGGCTATGGCTACACCTTC. It is translated as CASSSPGTGGYGYTF.

This clonotype has more than one count but fewer than ten. The chain employs TRBV19 and TRBJ1-5; no definite D call. The CDR3 extends over 14 amino acids. Germline lookup yields CDR1 LNHDA and CDR2 SQIVND (reference sequence). Trimming took 5 bases from V and 2 from J, leaving 10 bases between them. The CDR3 nucleotides are TGTGCCAGTAGTTCGTTGACGGGCAATCAGCCCCAGCATTTT. This translates into CASSSLTGNQPQHF.

This clonotype showed up many times. The CDR3: CASSDNEQFF. Written as DNA, the CDR3 is TGTGCCAGCAGTGACAATGAGCAGTTCTTC. V and J are TRBV2 and TRBJ2-1; D is unresolved. V was clipped by 3 bases and J by 6 bases, with 0 bases between them. The CDR3 runs to 10 residues. In germline, CDR1 is SNHLY, CDR2 FYNNEI.

This clonotype has just a few counts. The J gene is TRBJ2-5, the V gene TRBV5-1; a possible D gene is TRBD1 (6 bases). V was shortened by 4 bases and J by 7 bases, with 20 bases between the two germline ends. The CDR3 runs 15 residues. Germline CDR1 is SGHRS and CDR2 is YFSETQ. Here the CDR3 reads CASSDTTGGLRTQYF. The CDR3, as DNA: TGCGCCAGCAGCGATACGACAGGAGGCTTGCGGACCCAGTACTTC. The variable domain in full, with the rest retrieved from reference TRBV5-1 and TRBJ2-5, is KAGVTQTPRYLIKTRGQQVTLSCSPISGHRSVSWYQQTPGQGLQFLFEYFSETQRNKGNFPGRFSGRQFSNSRSEMNVSTLELGDSALYLCASSDTTGGLRTQYFGPGTRLLVL.

This clonotype was observed a handful of times. This chain joins TRBV7-6 and TRBJ2-3; D possibly corresponds to TRBD1 (5 bases). This CDR3 spans 17 amino acids. Per the germline V gene, CDR1 is SGHVS and CDR2 is FNYEAQ. Trimming stripped 2 bases from V and 6 bases from J, with 21 bases between. The CDR3: CASSLIVEGAGGDTQYF. The CDR3 DNA follows: TGTGCCAGCAGCTTAATCGTTGAAGGGGCTGGCGGTGATACGCAGTATTTT.

The gene calls are TRBV5-4 and TRBJ2-7; maybe TRBD2 (7 bases). Per germline, CDR1 SGHNT and CDR2 YYREEE (reference sequence). This CDR3 comprises 16 residues. V was cut by 3 bases and J by 2 bases, with 18 bases left in between. For the CDR3, the DNA is TGTGCCAGCAGCTGGGCAGGCCTGCGGGGGCCCTACGAGCAGTACTTC. This codes for CASSWAGLRGPYEQYF.

This clonotype was found many times. The gene calls are TRBV2 and TRBJ1-1, with no clear D. Per germline, CDR1 SNHLY and CDR2 FYNNEI. Trimming shortened V by 4 bases and J by 2 bases, and 20 bases separated the two germline ends. The CDR3 totals 17 residues. This CDR3 reads CASSGARNIGPNTEAFF. CDR3 nucleotide sequence: TGTGCCAGCAGTGGAGCGCGTAATATTGGGCCCAACACTGAAGCTTTCTTT. The full variable domain, in which reference TRBV2 and TRBJ1-1 provide the parts outside the CDR3, is EPEVTQTPSHQVTQMGQEVILRCVPISNHLYFYWYRQILGQKVEFLVSFYNNEISEKSEIFDDQFSVERPDGSNFTLKIRSTKLEDSAMYFCASSGARNIGPNTEAFFGQGTRLTVV.

This clonotype was recorded at least ten times. The chain couples TRBV9 to TRBJ2-3; unclear D gene. Deletions cut 1 base from V and 1 base from J, with 7 bases between. Per the germline V gene, CDR1 is SGDLS and CDR2 is YYNGEE. The CDR3 sequence is 14 residues long. The CDR3 nucleotides are TGTGCCAGCAGCGTAAATGGAGGCACAGATACGCAGTATTTT. This gives the protein CASSVNGGTDTQYF.

The rearrangement uses TRBV6-2 or TRBV6-3 and TRBJ2-7; 13 bases match TRBD2. The CDR3 spans 18 residues. Losses at the gene ends were 4 bases for V and 2 bases for J; bases not matched to a gene: 11. Per the germline V gene, CDR1 is MNHEY and CDR2 is SVGEGT. Here the CDR3 DNA reads TGTGCCAGCAGTTTCCATAGACTAGCGGGGGGCCTGACCTACGAGCAGTACTTC. It specifies CASSFHRLAGGLTYEQYF.

This clonotype was seen at least ten times. V is TRBV5-1 and J is TRBJ2-1, with D perhaps TRBD2 (7 bases). The germline gives CDR1 SGHRS, CDR2 YFSETQ. V lost 2 bases and J lost 1, with 22 bases in between. The CDR3 sequence is 19 residues long. The CDR3 bases are TGCGCCAGCAGCTTTGGAATCGACCTGAGGGGGGGGTCCTACAATGAGCAGTTCTTC. This sequence encodes CASSFGIDLRGGSYNEQFF.

CDR3 protein: CASSLRGMNTEAFF. The CDR3 DNA follows: TGTGCCAGCAGCTTAAGAGGAATGAACACTGAAGCTTTCTTT. The chain is built from TRBV7-3 and TRBJ1-1; D call uncertain. Germline V lookup: CDR1 SGHTA, CDR2 FQGTGA. The CDR3 has 14 amino acids. V lost 1 base and J 0 bases, leaving 6 bases between the germline ends.

This clonotype was detected a few times. V usage is TRBV5-6 and J usage is TRBJ2-1; D is uncertain. The CDR3 is 15 amino acids. In germline, CDR1 is SGHDT, CDR2 YYEEEE. Trimming cost V 1 base and J 8 bases, with 16 bases left between them. CDR3: CASSLTRFVGHEQFF. In DNA, the CDR3 is TGTGCCAGCAGCTTGACACGTTTTGTGGGTCATGAGCAGTTCTTC. Full variable domain (missing parts from reference TRBV5-6 and TRBJ2-1): DAGVTQSPTHLIKTRGQQVTLRCSPKSGHDTVSWYQQALGQGPQFIFQYYEEEERQRGNFPDRFSGHQFPNYSSELNVNALLLGDSALYLCASSLTRFVGHEQFFGPGTRLTVL.

This clonotype was detected ten times or more. This chain links TRBV18 with TRBJ1-1; 7 nucleotides line up with TRBD1. Germline assignment: CDR1 KGHSH and CDR2 LQKENI. This CDR3 comprises 13 residues. The V and J ends lost 8 bases and 1 base, in that order; junction bases with no gene match: 4. CDR3 amino acids: CASNGQANTEAFF. In DNA, the CDR3 is TGTGCCAGCAACGGACAGGCGAACACTGAAGCTTTCTTT. The whole variable domain, remainder taken from reference TRBV18 and TRBJ1-1, is NAGVMQNPRHLVRRRGQEARLRCSPMKGHSHVYWYRQLPEEGLKFMVYLQKENIIDESGMPKERFSAEFPKEGPSILRIQQVVRGDSAAYFCASNGQANTEAFFGQGTRLTVV.

This clonotype has a count of ten or more. The chain couples TRBV12-3 or TRBV12-4 to TRBJ1-5; D is uncertain. This CDR3 region has 13 residues. The V end was cut by 5 bases, the J end by 4 bases, with 9 bases between. The CDR3 DNA sequence: TGTGCCAGCAGTCCGACGATTAATCAGCCCCAGCATTTT. It encodes CASSPTINQPQHF.

This chain uses TRBV7-3 with TRBJ2-5; 10 positions agree with TRBD1. Germline V lookup: CDR1 SGHTA, CDR2 FQGTGA. The CDR3 has 15 residues. V lost 1 base and J lost 4; bases outside the gene matches: 3. CDR3 DNA: TGTGCCAGCAGCTTAATGGGGGACAGGGGAGAGACCCAGTACTTC. Translation: CASSLMGDRGETQYF.

This clonotype was counted between two and nine times. This chain connects TRBV12-3 or TRBV12-4 to TRBJ2-7, with TRBD2 identical over 16 bases. With V trimmed by 5 bases and J by 3 bases, 7 bases remained unmatched. The CDR3 has 17 residues. This CDR3 reads CASSTGTSGGAFYEQYF. The CDR3, as DNA: TGTGCCAGCAGTACCGGGACTAGCGGGGGGGCCTTCTACGAGCAGTACTTC.

At least ten counts were recorded for this clonotype. The CDR3 loop reads CASSPNRGDQPQHF. In DNA form, the CDR3 reads TGTGCCAGCAGCCCGAACAGGGGTGATCAGCCCCAGCATTTT. The chain couples TRBV5-5 to TRBJ1-5; 7 bases align to TRBD1. The junction had 6 bases not matched to a gene; V was cut back by 4 bases and J by 5 bases. This CDR3 contains 14 residues. Germline V CDR1 and CDR2: SGHKS, YYEKEE (reference sequence).

The rearrangement links TRBV6-5 to TRBJ1-6; perhaps TRBD1 as D (5 bases). V was cut by 6 bases and J by 4 bases, with 16 bases left in between. CDR3 length equals 16 residues. Germline V gene lookup returns CDR1 MNHEY and CDR2 SVGAGI. In DNA, the CDR3 is TGTGCCAGCAGAGATCGACAGAGAGGGTATAATTCACCCCTCCACTTT. Its protein product is CASRDRQRGYNSPLHF.

This clonotype showed up just a few times. V and J are TRBV27 and TRBJ2-3; 12 nucleotides agree with TRBD2. CDR1 and CDR2 (germline): MNHEY, SMNVEV (reference sequence). The CDR3 spans 16 residues. V lost 5 bases to trimming and J lost 3 bases; unmatched junction nucleotides: 6. CDR3 in amino acids: CASSPWGTSGTDTQYF. In nucleotides, the CDR3 is TGTGCCAGCAGTCCATGGGGGACTAGCGGGACAGATACGCAGTATTTT.

A few counts support this clonotype. The chain combines TRBV3-1 with TRBJ1-2, with 8 bases aligning to TRBD1. V was pared by 4 bases and J by 4 bases, with 5 bases of the junction left unmatched. Germline V gene sequence: CDR1 LGHDT, CDR2 YNNKEL (reference sequence). CDR3 size: 14 residues. The CDR3 reads CASSPQGVSYGYTF. The DNA of the CDR3 is TGTGCCAGCAGCCCACAGGGGGTCTCCTATGGCTACACCTTC. The whole variable domain, remainder taken from reference TRBV3-1 and TRBJ1-2, is DTAVSQTPKYLVTQMGNDKSIKCEQNLGHDTMYWYKQDSKKFLKIMFSYNNKELIINETVPNRFSPKSPDKAHLNLHINSLELGDSAVYFCASSPQGVSYGYTFGSGTRLTVV.